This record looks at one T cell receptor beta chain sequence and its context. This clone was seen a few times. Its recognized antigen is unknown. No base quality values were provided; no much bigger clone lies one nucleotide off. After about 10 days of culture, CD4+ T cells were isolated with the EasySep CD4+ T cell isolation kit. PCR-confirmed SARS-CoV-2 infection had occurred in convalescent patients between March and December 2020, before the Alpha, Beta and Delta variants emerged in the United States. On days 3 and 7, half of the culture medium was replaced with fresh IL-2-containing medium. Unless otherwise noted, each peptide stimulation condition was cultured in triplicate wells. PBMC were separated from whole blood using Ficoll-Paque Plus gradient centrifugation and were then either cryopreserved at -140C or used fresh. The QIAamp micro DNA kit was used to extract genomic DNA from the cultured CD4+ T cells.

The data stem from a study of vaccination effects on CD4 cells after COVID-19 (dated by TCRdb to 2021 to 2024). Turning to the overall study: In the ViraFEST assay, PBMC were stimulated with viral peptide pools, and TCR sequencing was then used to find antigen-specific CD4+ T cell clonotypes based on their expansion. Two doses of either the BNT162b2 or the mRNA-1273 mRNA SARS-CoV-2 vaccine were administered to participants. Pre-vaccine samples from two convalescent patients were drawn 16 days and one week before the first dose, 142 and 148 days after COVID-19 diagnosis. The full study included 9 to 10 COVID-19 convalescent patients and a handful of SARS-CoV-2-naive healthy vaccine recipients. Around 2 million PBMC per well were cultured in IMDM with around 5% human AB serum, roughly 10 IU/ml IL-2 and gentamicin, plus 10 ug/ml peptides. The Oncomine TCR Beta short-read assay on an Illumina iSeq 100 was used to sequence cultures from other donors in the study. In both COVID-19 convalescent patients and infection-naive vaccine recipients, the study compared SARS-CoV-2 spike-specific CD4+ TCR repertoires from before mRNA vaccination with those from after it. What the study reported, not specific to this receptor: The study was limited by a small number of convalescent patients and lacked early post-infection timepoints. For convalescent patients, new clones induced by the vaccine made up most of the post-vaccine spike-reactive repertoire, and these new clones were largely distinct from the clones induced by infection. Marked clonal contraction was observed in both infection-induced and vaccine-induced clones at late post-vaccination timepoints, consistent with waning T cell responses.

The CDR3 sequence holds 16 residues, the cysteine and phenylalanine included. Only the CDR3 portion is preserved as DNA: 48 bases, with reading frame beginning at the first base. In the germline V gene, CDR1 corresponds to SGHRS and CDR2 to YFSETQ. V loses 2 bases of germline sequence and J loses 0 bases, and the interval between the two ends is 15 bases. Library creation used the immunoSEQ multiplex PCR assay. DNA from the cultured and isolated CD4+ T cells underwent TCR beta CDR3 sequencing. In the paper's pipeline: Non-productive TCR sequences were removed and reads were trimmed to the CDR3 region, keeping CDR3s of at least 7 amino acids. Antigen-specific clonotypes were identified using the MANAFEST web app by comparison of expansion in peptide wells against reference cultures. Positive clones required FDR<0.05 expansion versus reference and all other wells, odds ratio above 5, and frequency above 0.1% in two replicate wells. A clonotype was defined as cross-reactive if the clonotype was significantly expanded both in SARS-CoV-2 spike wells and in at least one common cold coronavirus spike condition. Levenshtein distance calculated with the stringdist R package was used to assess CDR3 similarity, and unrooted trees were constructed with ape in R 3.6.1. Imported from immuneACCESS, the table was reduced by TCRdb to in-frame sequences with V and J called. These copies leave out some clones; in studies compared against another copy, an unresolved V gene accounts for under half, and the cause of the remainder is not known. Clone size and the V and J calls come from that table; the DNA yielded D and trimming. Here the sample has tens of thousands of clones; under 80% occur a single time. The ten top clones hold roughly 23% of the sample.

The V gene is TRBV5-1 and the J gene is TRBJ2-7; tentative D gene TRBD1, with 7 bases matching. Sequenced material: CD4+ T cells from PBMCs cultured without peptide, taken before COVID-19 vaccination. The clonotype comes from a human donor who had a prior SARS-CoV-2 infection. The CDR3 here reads CASSFGRGTPSYEQYF. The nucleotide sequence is TGCGCCAGCAGCTTTGGCAGGGGGACTCCCTCCTACGAGCAGTACTTC. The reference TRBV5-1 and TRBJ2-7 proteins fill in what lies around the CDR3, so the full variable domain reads KAGVTQTPRYLIKTRGQQVTLSCSPISGHRSVSWYQQTPGQGLQFLFEYFSETQRNKGNFPGRFSGRQFSNSRSEMNVSTLELGDSALYLCASSFGRGTPSYEQYFGPGTRLTVT.